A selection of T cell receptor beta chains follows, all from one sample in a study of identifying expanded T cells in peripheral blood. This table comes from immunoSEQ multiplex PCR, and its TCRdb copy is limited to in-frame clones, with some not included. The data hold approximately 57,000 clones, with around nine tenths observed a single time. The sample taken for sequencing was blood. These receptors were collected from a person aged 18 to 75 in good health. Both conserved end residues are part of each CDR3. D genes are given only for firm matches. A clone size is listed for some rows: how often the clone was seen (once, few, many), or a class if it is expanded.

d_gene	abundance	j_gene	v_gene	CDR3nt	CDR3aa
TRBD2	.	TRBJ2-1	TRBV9	TGTGCCAGCAGCGTGAGCGGGGGGGGGAATGAGCAGTTCTTC	CASSVSGGGNEQFF
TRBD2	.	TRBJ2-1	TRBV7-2	TGTGCCAGCAGCTTAAAAACGAGAGCGGGGAGCTCCTACAATGAGCAGTTCTTC	CASSLKTRAGSSYNEQFF
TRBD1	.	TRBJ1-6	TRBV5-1	TGCGCCAGCAGCCCGGGGACAGGGGAGAGGTCACCCCTCCACTTT	CASSPGTGERSPLHF
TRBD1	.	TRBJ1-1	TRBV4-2	TGTGCCAGCAGCTTTCCATTCCACAGGGGTGACGACACTGAAGCTTTCTTT	CASSFPFHRGDDTEAFF
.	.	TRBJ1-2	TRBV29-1	TGCAGCACTCAGGCTGGGAATGGCTACACCTTC	CSTQAGNGYTF
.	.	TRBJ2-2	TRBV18	TGTGCCAGCTCATCCGGGACTTTGAACACCGGGGAGCTGTTTTTT	CASSSGTLNTGELFF
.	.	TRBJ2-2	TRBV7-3	TGTGCCAGCAGCCCATACAGGGGACTAGCGAACACCGGGGAGCTGTTTTTT	CASSPYRGLANTGELFF
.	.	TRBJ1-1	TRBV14	TGTGCCAGCAGCCCCGGACCCATATTGAACACTGAAGCTTTCTTT	CASSPGPILNTEAFF
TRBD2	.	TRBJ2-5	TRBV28	TGTGCCAGCAGTCGTAGCGGGACTGACGTGGAGACCCAGTACTTC	CASSRSGTDVETQYF
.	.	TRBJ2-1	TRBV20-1	TGCGCCAGGGAGTCATACAATGAGCAGTTCTTC	CARESYNEQFF
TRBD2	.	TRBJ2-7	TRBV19	TGTGCCAGTAGTATATTGGCGGGGGACTCCTACGAGCAGTACTTC	CASSILAGDSYEQYF
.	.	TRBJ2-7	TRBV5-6	TGTGCCAGCAGCATCGAGGGTAATTGGGCCGACGAGCAGTACTTC	CASSIEGNWADEQYF
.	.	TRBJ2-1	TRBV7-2	TGTGCCAGCAGCCCATCAGGGACTGCGTACAATGAGCAGTTCTTC	CASSPSGTAYNEQFF
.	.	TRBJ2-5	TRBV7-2	TGTGCCAGCAGCTTTTCGGGCGTGGAGACCCAGTACTTC	CASSFSGVETQYF
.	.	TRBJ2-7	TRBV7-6	TGTGCCAGCAGCTTATTTTCCGGACCATACGAGCAGTACTTC	CASSLFSGPYEQYF
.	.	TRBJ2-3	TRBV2	TGTGCCAGCGGCCGGGACGAAGATACGCAGTATTTT	CASGRDEDTQYF
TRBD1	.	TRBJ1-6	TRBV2	TGTGCCAGCAGTCAGGAGGGACAGGGGACACCCCTCCACTTT	CASSQEGQGTPLHF
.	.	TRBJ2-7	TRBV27	TGTGCCAGCAGTTTACGACGCGCCGGCTACGAGCAGTACTTC	CASSLRRAGYEQYF
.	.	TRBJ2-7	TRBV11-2	TGTGCCAGCAGCTTAGAGGGACTCCAAAGCTCCTACGAGCAGTACTTC	CASSLEGLQSSYEQYF
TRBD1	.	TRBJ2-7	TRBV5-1	TGCGCCAGCAGCTTGGAGGCTCGGACAGGAGCCTACGAGCAGTACTTC	CASSLEARTGAYEQYF
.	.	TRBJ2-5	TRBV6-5	TGTGCCAGCAGGTTTCAAGAGACCCAGTACTTC	CASRFQETQYF
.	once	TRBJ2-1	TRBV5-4	TGTGCCAGCAGCTTGGGCGGGTACCTAGGGGAGCAGTTCTTC	CASSLGGYLGEQFF